A selection of T cell receptor beta chains follows, all from one sample in a study of blood T cells in healthy people across ages. TCRdb independently ran MiXCR on the 5' RACE reads; one entry per CDR3 protein. There are about 400,000 distinct CDR3 sequences in the sample; roughly half occur only once, and roughly 51% lies in the top ten. Sequenced: blood. Receptor source: a man in his 60s in good health. Both conserved end residues are trimmed from each CDR3. Size is stated for part of the rows, as once, few or many counts, or as a class when the clone is expanded.

V	size	J	CDR3
TRBV4-2	once	TRBJ2-1	ASSPKGGSGSSRNEQF
TRBV7-9	few	TRBJ2-3	ASSLQAGSADTQY
TRBV24-1	few	TRBJ2-2	ATSDPTGNTGELF
TRBV6-5	.	TRBJ2-3	ASSLSGALTDTQY
TRBV12-3/TRBV12-4	few	TRBJ2-1	ASSPSLGLSSYNEQF
TRBV5-6	.	TRBJ2-5	ASSTPGGGETQY
TRBV9	.	TRBJ2-7	ASSALGASSYEQY
TRBV27	once	TRBJ2-7	ASSRDRFHEQY
TRBV15	.	TRBJ2-1	ATSRGLQSAGQF
TRBV3-1	.	TRBJ2-5	ASTRKGETQY
TRBV10-1	.	TRBJ2-1	ASDRCTSGGYNEQF
TRBV7-6	.	TRBJ2-7	ASSSRPGQGIGERY
TRBV5-1	.	TRBJ2-3	ASSQRTSGRGLDTQY
TRBV4-2	few	TRBJ2-6	ASSQARLPSGANVLT
TRBV7-2	.	TRBJ2-5	ASSLGSGRVRNEQY
TRBV9	few	TRBJ2-7	ASSVGGAKGSYEQY
TRBV7-6	many	TRBJ2-7	ASSSRLRSYEQY
TRBV25-1	.	TRBJ2-3	ASGAGRTDTQY
TRBV5-1	.	TRBJ2-1	ASSLRSGGIHNEQF
TRBV7-6	.	.	ASSLGKDPSREQY
TRBV29-1	few	TRBJ2-3	SVASGRGGVDTQY
TRBV4-3	few	TRBJ2-4	ASSQDSQQGIKRGAKNIQY
TRBV7-2	.	.	ASSKRTGFEQY
TRBV6-1	.	TRBJ2-7	ASSERTAYEQY
TRBV20-1	.	TRBJ2-1	SARFGVANEQF
TRBV6-6	once	TRBJ1-3	ASSTPGRKRDTIY
TRBV7-2	.	TRBJ2-5	ASSPWQETQY
TRBV11-3	few	TRBJ2-5	ASSMTIRGSGPETQY
TRBV30	.	TRBJ2-7	ASGGPRGYEQY
TRBV12-3/TRBV12-4	.	TRBJ1-6	ASSPGSNNSPLH
TRBV28	many	TRBJ1-2	ASKQSTYGYT
TRBV6-1	.	TRBJ2-7	ASSEGTEQY
TRBV29-1	.	TRBJ2-1	SATGTGGLEQF
TRBV10-2	.	TRBJ1-6	ASKGARNSPLH
TRBV20-1	.	TRBJ2-1	SARPSGRAYNEQF
TRBV29-1	many	TRBJ2-7	SVGGTHYEQY
TRBV20-1	.	TRBJ1-5	SARPQGAFFQPQH
TRBV20-1	many	TRBJ2-3	SARQGVSTDTQY
TRBV7-6	few	TRBJ1-6	ASSPPWRNEWPLH
TRBV7-2	.	TRBJ2-5	ASSLDLAPQETQY